The clone carrying this TCR beta chain was seen a few times. What it binds is not known. The CDR3 has 14 residues. The germline CDR1 and CDR2 sequences are SNHLY and FYNNEI. V was clipped by 6 bases and J by 2 bases, with 14 bases between them. This sample was taken from a study of cytomegalovirus exposure and HLA in healthy donors. Whole-study results and caveats: In vitro, a few CMV-associated chains proved specific for CMV antigens. A later analysis showed TCR association rates differing by HLA locus, peaking at DRB1 and lowest at HLA-C.

The PCR had 60 Vbeta and 13 Jbeta primers. Some clones are missing from TCRdb's copy, which holds only in-frame ones; the method was immunoSEQ multiplex PCR. The repertoire holds some 140,000 clones, around 63% seen once, with around 1.6% in the top ten. The chain links TRBV2 to TRBJ2-7; D may be TRBD2 (5 bases). This TCR was recovered from a human donor in good health. Material for sequencing was PBMCs. In nucleotides, the CDR3 is TGTGCCAGCAGGGCACTAGAGAGTACCTACGAGCAGTACTTC. As protein: CASRALESTYEQYF. Together with reference TRBV2 and TRBJ2-7, the CDR3 gives the full variable domain: EPEVTQTPSHQVTQMGQEVILRCVPISNHLYFYWYRQILGQKVEFLVSFYNNEISEKSEIFDDQFSVERPDGSNFTLKIRSTKLEDSAMYFCASRALESTYEQYFGPGTRLTVT.